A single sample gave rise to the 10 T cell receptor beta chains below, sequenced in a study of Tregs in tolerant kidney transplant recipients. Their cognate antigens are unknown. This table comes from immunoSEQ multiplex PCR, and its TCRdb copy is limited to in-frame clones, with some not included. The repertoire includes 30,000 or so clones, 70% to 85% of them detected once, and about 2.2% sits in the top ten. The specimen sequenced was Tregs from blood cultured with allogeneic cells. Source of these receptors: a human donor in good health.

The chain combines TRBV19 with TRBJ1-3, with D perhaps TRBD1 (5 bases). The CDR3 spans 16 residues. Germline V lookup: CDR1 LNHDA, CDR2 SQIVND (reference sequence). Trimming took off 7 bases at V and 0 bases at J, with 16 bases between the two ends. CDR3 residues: CASTSLGGFSGNTIYF. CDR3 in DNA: TGTGCCAGTACTTCCCTCGGGGGGTTCTCTGGAAACACCATATATTTT.

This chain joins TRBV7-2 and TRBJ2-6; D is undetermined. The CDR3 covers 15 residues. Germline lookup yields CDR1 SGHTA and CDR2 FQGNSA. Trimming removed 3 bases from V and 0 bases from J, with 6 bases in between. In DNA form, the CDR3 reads TGTGCCAGCAGCTTTTCGGGCTCTGGGGCCAACGTCCTGACTTTC. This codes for CASSFSGSGANVLTF.

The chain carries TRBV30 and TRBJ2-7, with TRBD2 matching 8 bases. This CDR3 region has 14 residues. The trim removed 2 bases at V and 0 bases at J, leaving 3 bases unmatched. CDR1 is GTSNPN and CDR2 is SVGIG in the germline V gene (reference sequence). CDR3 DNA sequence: TGTGCCTGGAGTCGCGGGGGGAGCTCCTACGAGCAGTACTTC. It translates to CAWSRGGSSYEQYF.

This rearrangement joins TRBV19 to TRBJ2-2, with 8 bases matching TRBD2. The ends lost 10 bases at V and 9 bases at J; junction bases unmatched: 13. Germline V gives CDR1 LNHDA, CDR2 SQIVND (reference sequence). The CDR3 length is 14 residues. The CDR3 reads CATSLRGGHWELFF. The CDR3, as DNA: TGTGCCACCAGCCTCCGCGGGGGGCACTGGGAGCTGTTTTTT.

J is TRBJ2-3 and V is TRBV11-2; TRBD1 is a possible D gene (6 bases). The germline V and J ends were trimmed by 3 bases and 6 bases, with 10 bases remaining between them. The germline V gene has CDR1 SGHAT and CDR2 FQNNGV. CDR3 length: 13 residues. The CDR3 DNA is TGTGCCAGCAGCTTCGACAGGTGGGATACGCAGTATTTT. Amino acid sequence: CASSFDRWDTQYF.

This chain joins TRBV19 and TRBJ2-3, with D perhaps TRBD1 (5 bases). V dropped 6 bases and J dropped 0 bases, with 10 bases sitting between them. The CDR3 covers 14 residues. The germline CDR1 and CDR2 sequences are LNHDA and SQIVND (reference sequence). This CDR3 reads CASSQTGSTDTQYF. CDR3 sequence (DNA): TGTGCCAGTAGCCAAACAGGTAGCACAGATACGCAGTATTTT.

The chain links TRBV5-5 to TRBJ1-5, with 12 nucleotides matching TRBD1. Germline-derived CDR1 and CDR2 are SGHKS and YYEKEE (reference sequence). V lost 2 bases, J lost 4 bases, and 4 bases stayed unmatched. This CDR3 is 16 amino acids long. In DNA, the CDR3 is TGTGCCAGCAGCTTCGGGGACAGGGGGCGGAATCAGCCCCAGCATTTT. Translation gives CASSFGDRGRNQPQHF.

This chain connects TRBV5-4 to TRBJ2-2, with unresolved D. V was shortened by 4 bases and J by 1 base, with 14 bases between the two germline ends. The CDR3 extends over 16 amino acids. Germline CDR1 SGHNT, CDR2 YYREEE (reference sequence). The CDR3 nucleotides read TGTGCCAGCAGCCGCGTTCACCGGGTGAACACCGGGGAGCTGTTTTTT. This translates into CASSRVHRVNTGELFF.

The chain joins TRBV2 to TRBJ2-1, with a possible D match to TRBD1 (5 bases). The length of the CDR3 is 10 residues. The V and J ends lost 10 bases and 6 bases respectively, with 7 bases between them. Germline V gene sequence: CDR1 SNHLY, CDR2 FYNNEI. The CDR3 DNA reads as TGTGCCAAAGGGGCCAATGAGCAGTTCTTC. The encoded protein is CAKGANEQFF.

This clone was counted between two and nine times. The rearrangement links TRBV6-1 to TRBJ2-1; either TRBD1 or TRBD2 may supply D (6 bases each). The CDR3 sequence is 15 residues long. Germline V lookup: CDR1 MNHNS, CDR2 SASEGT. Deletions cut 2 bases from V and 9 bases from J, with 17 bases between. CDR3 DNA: TGTGCCAGCAGTGAACGAGGGGGACGGCGGGGTGAGCAGTTCTTC. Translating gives CASSERGGRRGEQFF.